Below, 18 T cell receptor beta chains from the same sample are listed, as sequenced in a study of CD4+ T cells in melanoma. Measured with immunoSEQ multiplex PCR; TCRdb has only the in-frame clones, and not every one. Here the sample spans around 10,000 clones, roughly two thirds being singletons. The specimen sequenced was cells from a culture (not recorded whether cultured in vitro). The source is a human donor with melanoma.

The chain recombines TRBV27 with TRBJ2-7, with D possibly being TRBD2 (5 bases). V lost 5 bases and J 0 bases, leaving 14 bases between the germline ends. CDR1 is MNHEY and CDR2 is SMNVEV in the germline V gene (reference sequence). The CDR3 has 15 amino acids. The CDR3 DNA reads as TGTGCCAGCAGTCCCACACGAGGGAGCTCCTACGAGCAGTACTTC. This translates into CASSPTRGSSYEQYF.

The genes are TRBV5-1 and TRBJ2-4; TRBD2 agrees at 8 bases. Germline V gene sequence: CDR1 SGHRS, CDR2 YFSETQ. Trimming at V came to 4 bases and at J to 8 bases, leaving 8 bases not matched to a gene. The CDR3 has 14 residues. CDR3 DNA sequence: TGCGCCAGCAGCGCCCCGGGGGGGGAGGACATTCAGTACTTC. This codes for CASSAPGGEDIQYF.

This chain uses TRBV5-4 with TRBJ2-1; 12 bases are shared with TRBD2. Per the germline V gene, CDR1 is SGHNT and CDR2 is YYREEE (reference sequence). The CDR3 consists of 15 residues. Trimming cost V 5 bases and J 2 bases; bases outside gene matches: 2. The chain's CDR3 is CASSLAGGTYNEQFF. Written as DNA, the CDR3 is TGTGCCAGCAGTCTAGCGGGGGGGACCTACAATGAGCAGTTCTTC.

The rearrangement uses TRBV4-2 and TRBJ1-1; D not certain. The ends were cut back, 6 bases at V and 0 bases at J, with 14 bases in the middle. Germline lookup yields CDR1 LGHNA and CDR2 YNFKEQ. CDR3 size: 15 residues. CDR3: CASRGSLALNTEAFF. The CDR3 DNA reads as TGTGCCAGCAGAGGCAGCTTGGCCCTGAACACTGAAGCTTTCTTT.

This chain uses TRBV6-1 with TRBJ2-1; TRBD2 agrees at 8 bases. Per germline, CDR1 MNHNS and CDR2 SASEGT. This CDR3 region has 15 residues. After removal of 0 bases from V and 9 bases from J, the junction contained 7 bases not matched to a gene. CDR3 residues: CASSEARGGPGEQFF. For the CDR3, the DNA is TGTGCCAGCAGTGAAGCCCGGGGGGGGCCGGGTGAGCAGTTCTTC.

This clone showed up just a few times. The chain recombines TRBV13 with TRBJ2-7; D is tentatively TRBD1 or TRBD2 (5 bases each). The CDR3 extends over 14 amino acids. The V and J ends lost 7 bases and 4 bases respectively, with 17 bases between them. In germline, CDR1 is PRHDT, CDR2 FYEKMQ (reference sequence). DNA for the CDR3: TGTGCCAGCACCCCTGGGACGGATGGGTACGAGCAGTACTTC. Amino acids: CASTPGTDGYEQYF. The full variable domain, with the rest looked up from reference TRBV13 and TRBJ2-7, is AAGVIQSPRHLIKEKRETATLKCYPIPRHDTVYWYQQGPGQDPQFLISFYEKMQSDKGSIPDRFSAQQFSDYHSELNMSSLELGDSALYFCASTPGTDGYEQYFGPGTRLTVT.

The V gene is TRBV5-6, the J gene TRBJ2-1; 9 bases agree with TRBD2. The CDR3 has 15 amino acids. Germline lookup yields CDR1 SGHDT and CDR2 YYEEEE. V trimming: 3 bases; J trimming: 1 base; junction bases outside the gene matches: 2. The CDR3 DNA reads TGTGCCAGCAGCTGGGCGGGGGGGTCCTACAATGAGCAGTTCTTC. It is translated as CASSWAGGSYNEQFF. Complete variable domain (other parts from reference TRBV5-6 and TRBJ2-1): DAGVTQSPTHLIKTRGQQVTLRCSPKSGHDTVSWYQQALGQGPQFIFQYYEEEERQRGNFPDRFSGHQFPNYSSELNVNALLLGDSALYLCASSWAGGSYNEQFFGPGTRLTVL.

The rearrangement joins TRBV7-2 to TRBJ1-6; no clear D. CDR1 SGHTA and CDR2 FQGNSA come from the germline V gene. This CDR3 spans 15 amino acids. Trimming removed 0 bases at V and 8 bases at J, with 11 bases between. CDR3 residues: CASSLARGYYSPLHF. CDR3 nucleotide sequence: TGTGCCAGCAGCTTAGCGCGAGGGTACTATTCACCCCTCCACTTT.

This sequence joins TRBV18 and TRBJ1-1, with a tentative D call TRBD1 (6 bases). Trimming shortened V by 6 bases and J by 4 bases, and 18 bases separated the two germline ends. This CDR3 region has 15 residues. CDR1 KGHSH and CDR2 LQKENI come from the germline V gene. For the CDR3, the DNA is TGTGCCAGCTCGGTACAGGGTCAGGTGGGCACTGAAGCTTTCTTT. This codes for CASSVQGQVGTEAFF.

The chain recombines TRBV6-5 with TRBJ1-5; 9 bases agree with TRBD1. The V and J ends lost 4 bases and 1 base, in that order; junction bases with no gene match: 2. The CDR3 length is 15 residues. CDR1 is MNHEY, CDR2 SVGAGI, per germline. In DNA, the CDR3 is TGTGCCAGCAGTTCCGGGACAGGGAGCAATCAGCCCCAGCATTTT. Translated: CASSSGTGSNQPQHF.

The chain joins TRBV30 to TRBJ2-1; possibly TRBD2 for D (5 bases). Between the trimmed V and J ends, which lost 2 bases and 3 bases, there was a span of 11 bases. CDR3 length equals 14 residues. Germline CDR1 and CDR2: GTSNPN and SVGIG (reference sequence). The CDR3 nucleotides read TGTGCCTGGAGTCTCAGCGGACTCTACAATGAGCAGTTCTTC. It specifies CAWSLSGLYNEQFF. Combining the CDR3 with reference TRBV30 and TRBJ2-1 gives the whole variable domain SQTIHQWPATLVQPVGSPLSLECTVEGTSNPNLYWYRQAAGRGLQLLFYSVGIGQISSEVPQNLSASRPQDRQFILSSKKLLLSDSGFYLCAWSLSGLYNEQFFGPGTRLTVL.

V is TRBV2 and J is TRBJ1-1; D is unresolved. V was cut by 6 bases and J by 6 bases, with 14 bases left in between. Germline V gene data show CDR1 as SNHLY and CDR2 as FYNNEI. The CDR3 runs 13 residues. The CDR3 DNA is TGTGCCAGCAGATCGAGGGATGCAGCTGAAGCTTTCTTT. Translating it yields CASRSRDAAEAFF. The variable domain in full, with the rest retrieved from reference TRBV2 and TRBJ1-1, is EPEVTQTPSHQVTQMGQEVILRCVPISNHLYFYWYRQILGQKVEFLVSFYNNEISEKSEIFDDQFSVERPDGSNFTLKIRSTKLEDSAMYFCASRSRDAAEAFFGQGTRLTVV.

This rearrangement joins TRBV2 to TRBJ1-6, with D uncertain. Trimming took off 4 bases at V and 6 bases at J, with 10 bases between the two ends. CDR1 and CDR2 (germline): SNHLY, FYNNEI. The CDR3 runs 14 residues. The CDR3 spells CASSGSRTNSPLHF. For the CDR3, the DNA is TGTGCCAGCAGTGGTTCCAGGACTAATTCACCCCTCCACTTT.

J is TRBJ2-5 and V is TRBV5-1; D might be TRBD1 (6 bases). This CDR3 has 14 residues. Looked up from germline, CDR1 is SGHRS and CDR2 is YFSETQ. Trimming shortened V by 1 base and J by 0 bases, and 7 bases separated the two germline ends. The CDR3 region has the DNA TGCGCCAGCAGCTTGACAGGGAACCAAGAGACCCAGTACTTC. Translation: CASSLTGNQETQYF.

This clone was picked up a small number of times. The rearrangement links TRBV6-5 to TRBJ1-2; no firm D call. Looked up from germline, CDR1 is MNHEY and CDR2 is SVGAGI. With 1 base removed from V and 7 bases from J, the gap between germline ends came to 7 bases. This CDR3 spans 12 amino acids. The CDR3, as DNA: TGTGCCAGCAGTTACTGGGGATCTGGCTACACCTTC. Translated, it gives CASSYWGSGYTF.

This clone appeared once. The J gene is TRBJ2-3, the V gene TRBV19; the D gene is possibly TRBD1 (5 bases). This CDR3 contains 14 residues. V gave up 4 bases and J gave up 2 bases, with 10 bases separating them. Germline V gene lookup returns CDR1 LNHDA and CDR2 SQIVND (reference sequence). DNA for the CDR3: TGTGCCAGTAGTAAGCAGGGAACCACAGATACGCAGTATTTT. Translation: CASSKQGTTDTQYF.

This clone was found a few times. The J gene is TRBJ1-2, the V gene TRBV2, with D possibly TRBD1 on 6 matching bases. Germline lookup yields CDR1 SNHLY and CDR2 FYNNEI. This CDR3 comprises 14 residues. Trimming removed 5 bases from V and 6 bases from J, with 16 bases in between. CDR3 amino acids: CASSNSGAPDGYTF. The CDR3 DNA reads TGTGCCAGCAGTAACTCAGGGGCTCCCGATGGCTACACCTTC.

This clone was seen more than once but under ten times. The chain recombines TRBV5-6 with TRBJ1-3; 8 bases agree with TRBD1. CDR1 and CDR2 from the germline V gene are SGHDT and YYEEEE. V lost 4 bases, J lost 2 bases, and 2 bases stayed unmatched. The CDR3 has 14 amino acids. CDR3 protein: CASSLRGPGNTIYF. In DNA, the CDR3 is TGTGCCAGCAGCCTCAGGGGGCCTGGAAACACCATATATTTT.